The entry that follows covers one T cell receptor (beta chain) sequence. What it binds is not known. The PCR used 60 Vbeta and 13 Jbeta primers. Using immunoSEQ multiplex PCR, the repertoire was profiled, and TCRdb retains in-frame clones only, with some absent. The sample lists over 150,000 clones, around 86% occurring once. This sample stems from a study of cytomegalovirus exposure and HLA in healthy donors. Germline CDR1 reads SQVTM; CDR2 reads ANQGSEA. The CDR3 has 12 residues. Deletions cut 3 bases from V and 1 base from J, with 5 bases between. Those who donated were healthy bone marrow donors. Overall study results and limits: A later analysis associated 15,000 or so TCR beta sequences with HLA alleles at a 0.05 false discovery rate. The study listed 164 cytomegalovirus-associated TCR beta chains.

The chain links TRBV29-1 to TRBJ2-3, with D uncertain. The origin of this receptor is a human donor in good health. Material for sequencing was PBMCs. The CDR3 sequence is CSVDRRTDTQYF. CDR3 in DNA: TGCAGCGTTGACAGGCGCACAGATACGCAGTATTTT.